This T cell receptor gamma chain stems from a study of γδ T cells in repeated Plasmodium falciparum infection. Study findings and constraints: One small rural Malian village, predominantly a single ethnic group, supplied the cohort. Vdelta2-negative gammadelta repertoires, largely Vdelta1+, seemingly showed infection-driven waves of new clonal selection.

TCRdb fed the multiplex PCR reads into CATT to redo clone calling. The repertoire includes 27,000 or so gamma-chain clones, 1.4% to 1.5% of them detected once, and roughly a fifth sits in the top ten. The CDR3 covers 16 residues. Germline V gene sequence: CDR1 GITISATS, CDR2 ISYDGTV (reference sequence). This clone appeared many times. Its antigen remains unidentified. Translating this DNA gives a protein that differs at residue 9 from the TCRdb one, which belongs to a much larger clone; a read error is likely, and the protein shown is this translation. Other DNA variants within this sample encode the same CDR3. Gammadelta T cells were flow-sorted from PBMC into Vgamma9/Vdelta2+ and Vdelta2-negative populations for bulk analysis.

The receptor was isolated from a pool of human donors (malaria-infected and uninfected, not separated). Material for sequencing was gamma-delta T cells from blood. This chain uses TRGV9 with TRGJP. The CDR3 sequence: CALWETQESGKKIKVF. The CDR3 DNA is TGTGCCTTGTGGGAGACCCAAGAGTCGGGCAAAAAAATCAAGGTATTT.